The rows below give T cell receptor beta chains drawn from one sample of a study of blood T cell repertoires in COVID-19. The data were produced by immunoSEQ multiplex PCR, yet TCRdb's version contains in-frame clones alone and is incomplete. Of about 46,000 clones listed, more than 85% are singletons. Sequenced: PBMCs or T cells enriched from blood (not recorded which). The receptors come from a woman between 45 and 65 years old who had recovered from COVID-19. The CDR3 runs from the conserved cysteine through the conserved F or W. The D gene is left open where the match is weak.

J gene: TRBJ2-7
CDR3 length: 13
V gene: TRBV7-2
D gene: TRBD1
CDR3 DNA: TGTGCCAGCAGCGCCGACAGGGGCTACGAGCAGTACTTC
CDR3 protein: CASSADRGYEQYF

J gene: TRBJ1-6
CDR3 length: 15
V gene: TRBV6-5
D gene: -
CDR3 DNA: TGTGCCAGCAGTTACGGAGACGGGGATAATTCACCCCTCCACTTT
CDR3 protein: CASSYGDGDNSPLHF

J gene: TRBJ2-1
CDR3 length: 14
V gene: TRBV7-7
D gene: -
CDR3 DNA: TGTGCCAGCAGCTTAGTGGGACTTACGGATGAGCAGTTCTTC
CDR3 protein: CASSLVGLTDEQFF

J gene: TRBJ2-7
CDR3 length: 14
V gene: TRBV18
D gene: TRBD2
CDR3 DNA: TGTGCCAGCTCACCACGAGCGGGGTCAAGGGAGCAGTACTTC
CDR3 protein: CASSPRAGSREQYF

J gene: TRBJ2-1
CDR3 length: 11
V gene: TRBV14
D gene: -
CDR3 DNA: TGTGCCAGCAGCCGTTTCGGGGAGCAGTTCTTC
CDR3 protein: CASSRFGEQFF

J gene: TRBJ2-1
CDR3 length: 15
V gene: TRBV2
D gene: TRBD2
CDR3 DNA: TGTGCCAGCTCCTGGGGGGGGAGTTCGGACAATGAGCAGTTCTTC
CDR3 protein: CASSWGGSSDNEQFF

J gene: TRBJ1-2
CDR3 length: 15
V gene: TRBV10-1
D gene: TRBD1
CDR3 DNA: TGCGCCAGACGAGATTGGGCTCAAGGGGGCGGAGGCTACACCTTC
CDR3 protein: CARRDWAQGGGGYTF

J gene: TRBJ1-2
CDR3 length: 13
V gene: TRBV18
D gene: TRBD1
CDR3 DNA: TGTGCCAGCTCACCATTGGGACAGGATGGCTACACCTTC
CDR3 protein: CASSPLGQDGYTF

J gene: TRBJ1-1
CDR3 length: 14
V gene: TRBV5-6
D gene: TRBD1
CDR3 DNA: TGTGCCAGCAGCCGACAGGGGGTATACACTGAAGCTTTCTTT
CDR3 protein: CASSRQGVYTEAFF

J gene: TRBJ1-5
CDR3 length: 14
V gene: TRBV28
D gene: TRBD1
CDR3 DNA: TGTGCCAGCAGTTCGGCGACAGGGGATCAGCCCCAGCATTTT
CDR3 protein: CASSSATGDQPQHF

J gene: TRBJ1-1
CDR3 length: 21
V gene: TRBV4-2
D gene: TRBD1
CDR3 DNA: TGTGCCAGCACCGTAGAACCCGGGACAGGGTCAAGCCCGCTCATGAACACTGAAGCTTTCTTT
CDR3 protein: CASTVEPGTGSSPLMNTEAFF

J gene: TRBJ1-5
CDR3 length: 17
V gene: TRBV18
D gene: TRBD1
CDR3 DNA: TGTGCCAGCTCACCTGGGACAGGGAGGGGAGGCAATCAGCCCCAGCATTTT
CDR3 protein: CASSPGTGRGGNQPQHF

J gene: TRBJ1-5
CDR3 length: 16
V gene: TRBV18
D gene: TRBD1
CDR3 DNA: TGTGCCAGCTCCCGAAGCCAGGGGGGAGGCAATCAGCCCCAGCATTTT
CDR3 protein: CASSRSQGGGNQPQHF

J gene: TRBJ2-3
CDR3 length: 15
V gene: TRBV9
D gene: TRBD2
CDR3 DNA: TGTGCCAGCAGCGTAGACGGCGGGAGCGTAGATACGCAGTATTTT
CDR3 protein: CASSVDGGSVDTQYF

J gene: TRBJ2-2
CDR3 length: 18
V gene: TRBV7-9
D gene: TRBD2
CDR3 DNA: TGTGCCAGCAGCTTAACGGGGAGCGGGGCTGGGGACACCGGGGAGCTGTTTTTT
CDR3 protein: CASSLTGSGAGDTGELFF

J gene: TRBJ1-3
CDR3 length: 16
V gene: TRBV6-4
D gene: -
CDR3 DNA: TGTGCCAGCAGTGGGACAGAGGATTTCTCTGGAAACACCATATATTTT
CDR3 protein: CASSGTEDFSGNTIYF

J gene: TRBJ2-5
CDR3 length: 13
V gene: TRBV11-2
D gene: -
CDR3 DNA: TGTGCCAGCAGCTTCCAGGGCCAAGAGACCCAGTACTTC
CDR3 protein: CASSFQGQETQYF

J gene: TRBJ2-5
CDR3 length: 16
V gene: TRBV10-3
D gene: TRBD2
CDR3 DNA: TGTGCCATCAGTGAGCCGGGACTAGCGGGGGGAGAGACCCAGTACTTC
CDR3 protein: CAISEPGLAGGETQYF

J gene: TRBJ1-1
CDR3 length: 13
V gene: TRBV29-1
D gene: -
CDR3 DNA: TGCAGCGTTCCGGGGGCGGGGGTCACTGAAGCTTTCTTT
CDR3 protein: CSVPGAGVTEAFF

J gene: TRBJ2-1
CDR3 length: 14
V gene: TRBV4-3
D gene: TRBD1
CDR3 DNA: TGCGCCAGCAGCCGGGACAGGGGCTACAATGAGCAGTTCTTC
CDR3 protein: CASSRDRGYNEQFF

J gene: TRBJ1-5
CDR3 length: 13
V gene: TRBV6-1
D gene: -
CDR3 DNA: TGTGCCACCACGGACAGCTTAAATCAGCCCCAGCATTTT
CDR3 protein: CATTDSLNQPQHF

J gene: TRBJ1-1
CDR3 length: 15
V gene: TRBV6-2/TRBV6-3
D gene: -
CDR3 DNA: TGTGCCAGCAGTTACTCGGCCCGTAAGAACACTGAAGCTTTCTTT
CDR3 protein: CASSYSARKNTEAFF